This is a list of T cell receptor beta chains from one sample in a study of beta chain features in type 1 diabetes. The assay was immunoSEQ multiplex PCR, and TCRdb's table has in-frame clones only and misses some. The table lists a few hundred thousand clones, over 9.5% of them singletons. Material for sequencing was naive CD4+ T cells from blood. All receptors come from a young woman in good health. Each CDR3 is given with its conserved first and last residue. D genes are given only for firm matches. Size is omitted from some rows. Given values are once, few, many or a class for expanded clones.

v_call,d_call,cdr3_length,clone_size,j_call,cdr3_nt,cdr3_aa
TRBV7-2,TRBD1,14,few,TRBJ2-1,TGTGCCAGCAGCCCCTCGGACAGGAACAATGAGCAGTTCTTC,CASSPSDRNNEQFF
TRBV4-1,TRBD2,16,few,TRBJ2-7,TGTGCCAGCAGCCGAGGACTAGCGGGAGAGGGCTACGAGCAGTACTTC,CASSRGLAGEGYEQYF
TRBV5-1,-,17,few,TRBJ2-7,TGCGCCAGCAGCTTGTTAGGGCGACAGGCTAGCTCCTACGAGCAGTACTTC,CASSLLGRQASSYEQYF
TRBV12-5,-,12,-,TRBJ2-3,TGTGCTAGTGGTTCTAGCACAGATACGCAGTATTTT,CASGSSTDTQYF
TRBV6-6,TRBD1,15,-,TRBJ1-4,TGTGCCAGCCGAGGACAGGGAGGAACTAATGAAAAACTGTTTTTT,CASRGQGGTNEKLFF
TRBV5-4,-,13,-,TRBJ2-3,TGTGCCAGCAGCACGAAGGCGGTTGATACGCAGTATTTT,CASSTKAVDTQYF
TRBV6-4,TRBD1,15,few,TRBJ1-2,TGTGCCAGCAGCCAGACAGGGACAGCTAACTATGGCTACACCTTC,CASSQTGTANYGYTF
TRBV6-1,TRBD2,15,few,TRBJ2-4,TGTGCCAGCAGTGAATGGGGGGGTCAGGACTACATTCAGTACTTC,CASSEWGGQDYIQYF
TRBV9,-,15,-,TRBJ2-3,TGTGCCAGCAGCGTAGTAACTTCTAGCACAGATACGCAGTATTTT,CASSVVTSSTDTQYF
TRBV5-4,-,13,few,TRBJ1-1,TGTGCCAGCAGCCCGCGGGAGAACACTGAAGCTTTCTTT,CASSPRENTEAFF
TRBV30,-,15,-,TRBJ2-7,TGTGCCTGGAGCGGGTTGAGGGCCGGCCTTTTCAAGCAGTACTTC,CAWSGLRAGLFKQYF
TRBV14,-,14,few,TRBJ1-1,TGTGCCAGCAGCCAAGTAAGGGGGAACACTGAAGCTTTCTTT,CASSQVRGNTEAFF
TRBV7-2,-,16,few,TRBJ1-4,TGTGCCAGCAGCTTGGGGGGACCTGCAACTAATGAAAAACTGTTTTTT,CASSLGGPATNEKLFF
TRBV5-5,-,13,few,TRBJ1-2,TGTGCCAGCAGCTTGTACGGGGGGCGAGGCTACACCTTC,CASSLYGGRGYTF
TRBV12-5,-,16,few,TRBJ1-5,TGTGCTAGTGGTTTGGTATTAGGGGGTAGCAATCAGCCCCAGCATTTT,CASGLVLGGSNQPQHF
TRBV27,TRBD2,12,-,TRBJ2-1,TGTGCCAGCAGGGGGAGGGACAATGAGCAGTTCTTC,CASRGRDNEQFF
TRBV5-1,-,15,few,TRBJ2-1,TGCGCCAGCAGCTTCGAGGATATACTTATCGATGAGCAGTTCTTC,CASSFEDILIDEQFF
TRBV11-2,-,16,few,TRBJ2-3,TGTGCCAGCAGCCCCCGAATGACAACTAGTCCAGATACGCAGTATTTT,CASSPRMTTSPDTQYF